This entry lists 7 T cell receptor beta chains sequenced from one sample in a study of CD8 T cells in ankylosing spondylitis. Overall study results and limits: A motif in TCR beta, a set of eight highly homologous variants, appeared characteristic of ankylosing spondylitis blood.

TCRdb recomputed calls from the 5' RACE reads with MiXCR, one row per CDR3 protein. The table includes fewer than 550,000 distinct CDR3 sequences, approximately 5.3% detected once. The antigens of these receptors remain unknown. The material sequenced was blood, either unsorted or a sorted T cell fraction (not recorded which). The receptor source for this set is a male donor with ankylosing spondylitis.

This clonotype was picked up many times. CDR3 protein: CASKRRNQPQHF. The CDR3 DNA is TGTGCCAGCAAACGGCGGAATCAGCCCCAGCATTTT. This chain joins TRBV5-6 and TRBJ1-5; unclear D gene. The CDR3 contains 12 residues. Germline V gives CDR1 SGHDT, CDR2 YYEEEE. V was clipped by 6 bases and J by 4 bases, with 8 bases between them.

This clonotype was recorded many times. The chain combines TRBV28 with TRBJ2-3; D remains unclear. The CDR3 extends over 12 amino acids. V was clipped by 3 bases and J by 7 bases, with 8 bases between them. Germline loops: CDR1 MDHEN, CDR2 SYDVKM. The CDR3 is CASSLSVYTQYF. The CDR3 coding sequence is TGTGCCAGCAGTTTGTCAGTGTATACGCAGTATTTT. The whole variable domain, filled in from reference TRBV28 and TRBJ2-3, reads DVKVTQSSRYLVKRTGEKVFLECVQDMDHENMFWYRQDPGLGLRLIYFSYDVKMKEKGDIPEGYSVSREKKERFSLILESASTNQTSMYLCASSLSVYTQYFGPGTRLTVL.

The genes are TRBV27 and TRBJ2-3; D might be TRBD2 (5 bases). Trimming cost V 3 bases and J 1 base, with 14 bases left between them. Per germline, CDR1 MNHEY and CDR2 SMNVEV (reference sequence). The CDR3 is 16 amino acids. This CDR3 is CASSFGAGVRTDTQYF. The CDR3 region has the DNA TGTGCCAGCAGTTTCGGAGCCGGGGTTCGCACAGATACGCAGTATTTT.

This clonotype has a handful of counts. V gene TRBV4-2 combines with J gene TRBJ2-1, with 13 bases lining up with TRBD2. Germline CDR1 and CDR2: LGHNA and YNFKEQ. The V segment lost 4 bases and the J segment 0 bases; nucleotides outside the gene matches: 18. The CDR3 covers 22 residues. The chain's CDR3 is CASSRPLPTSGGSYSSYNEQFF. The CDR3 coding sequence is TGTGCCAGCAGCCGTCCCCTTCCGACTAGCGGGGGGTCCTATAGCTCCTACAATGAGCAGTTCTTC.

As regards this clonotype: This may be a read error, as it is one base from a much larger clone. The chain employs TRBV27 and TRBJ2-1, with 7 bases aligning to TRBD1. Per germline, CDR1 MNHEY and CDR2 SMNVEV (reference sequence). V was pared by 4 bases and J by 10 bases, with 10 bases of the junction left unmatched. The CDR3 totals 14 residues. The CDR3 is CASSSEIDRDEQFF. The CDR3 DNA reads TGTGCCAGCAGTTCCGAAATAGACAGGGACGAGCAGTTCTTC.

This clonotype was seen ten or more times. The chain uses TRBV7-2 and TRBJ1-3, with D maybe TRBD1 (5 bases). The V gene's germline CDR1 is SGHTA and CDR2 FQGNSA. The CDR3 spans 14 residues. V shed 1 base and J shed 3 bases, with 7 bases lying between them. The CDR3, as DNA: TGTGCCAGCAGCTTAGGACAGTTTGGAAACACCATATATTTT. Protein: CASSLGQFGNTIYF.

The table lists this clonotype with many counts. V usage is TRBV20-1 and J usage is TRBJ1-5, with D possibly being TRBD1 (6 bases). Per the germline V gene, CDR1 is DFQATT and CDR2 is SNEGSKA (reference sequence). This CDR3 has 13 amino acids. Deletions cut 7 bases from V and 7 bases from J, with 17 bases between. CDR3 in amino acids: CSVATGSGQPQHF. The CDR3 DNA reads TGCAGTGTTGCCACAGGGTCGGGCCAGCCCCAGCATTTT.